Below are 23 T cell receptor beta chains sequenced from a single sample in a study of chemoradiotherapy in HPV16-positive cancers. The protocol was immunoSEQ multiplex PCR, while the TCRdb copy is restricted to in-frame clones and leaves out a portion. This table holds fewer than 20,000 clones, around nine tenths found once. Source: blood, taken from a patient who underwent chemoradiotherapy. These receptors were collected from a human donor with HPV-associated anogenital cancer.

V is TRBV20-1 and J is TRBJ2-2, with TRBD2 matching 10 bases. Germline-derived CDR1 and CDR2 are DFQATT and SNEGSKA (reference sequence). This CDR3 contains 11 residues. V dropped 6 bases and J dropped 15; count of bases not matched to a gene: 7. The CDR3 sequence is CSAPEAGGVFF. DNA for the CDR3: TGCAGTGCCCCAGAAGCGGGAGGGGTGTTTTTT.

This chain uses TRBV7-9 with TRBJ2-3; D gene unclear. The CDR3 runs to 14 residues. V lost 6 bases to trimming and J lost 0 bases, with 10 bases between them. Germline V gene sequence: CDR1 SEHNR, CDR2 FQNEAQ (reference sequence). In DNA form, the CDR3 reads TGTGCCAGCAGATACATCGAGAGCACAGATACGCAGTATTTT. This encodes CASRYIESTDTQYF.

The rearrangement links TRBV11-2 to TRBJ1-3; D not certain. V was clipped by 0 bases and J by 7 bases, with 10 bases between them. This CDR3 has 14 residues. Germline V CDR1 and CDR2: SGHAT, FQNNGV. CDR3 sequence: CASSLDWTGNTIYF. The CDR3 nucleotides are TGTGCCAGCAGCTTAGACTGGACGGGGAACACCATATATTTT.

The chain carries TRBV6-6 and TRBJ2-3; a possible D gene is TRBD2 (7 bases). The V gene's germline CDR1 is MNHNY and CDR2 SVGAGI (reference sequence). V lost 5 bases, J lost 2 bases, and 11 bases lay in between. The CDR3 covers 14 residues. The CDR3 region has the DNA TGTGCCAGCAGTGTGGCGGGGGCCACAGATACGCAGTATTTT. It is translated as CASSVAGATDTQYF.

The CDR3 DNA sequence: TGTGCCAGCAGCGACGGCGGGGCAAACTATGGCTACACCTTC. Translating it yields CASSDGGANYGYTF. The V and J genes are TRBV9 and TRBJ1-2; D perhaps matches TRBD1 (5 bases). The germline V gene encodes CDR1 SGDLS and CDR2 YYNGEE. The CDR3 is 14 residues long. Deletions cut 3 bases from V and 2 bases from J, with 11 bases between.

The rearrangement uses TRBV29-1 and TRBJ2-2, with TRBD1 identical over 10 bases. Trimming removed 4 bases from V and 5 bases from J; junction bases left unmatched: 4. There are 14 residues in the CDR3. Germline V CDR1 and CDR2: SQVTM, ANQGSEA. CDR3 amino acids: CSVADRGVTGELFF. CDR3 DNA sequence: TGCAGCGTTGCGGACAGGGGGGTAACCGGGGAGCTGTTTTTT.

V usage is TRBV4-3 and J usage is TRBJ2-5; D tentatively fits TRBD1 or TRBD2 (6 bases each). The V gene lost 0 bases and the J gene lost 5 bases, with 13 bases spanning the gap. The CDR3 sequence is 15 residues long. Germline CDR1 LGHNA, CDR2 YSLEER. CDR3 region: CASSQDTGAEETQYF. The CDR3 DNA reads TGCGCCAGCAGCCAAGATACGGGGGCTGAGGAGACCCAGTACTTC.

The gene calls are TRBV2 and TRBJ1-1, with 7 positions matching TRBD1. Per the germline V gene, CDR1 is SNHLY and CDR2 is FYNNEI. Trimming took 4 bases from V and 0 from J; bases not matched to a gene: 2. This CDR3 has 14 amino acids. For the CDR3, the DNA is TGTGCCAGCAGTGGACAGGGAATGAACACTGAAGCTTTCTTT. Its protein is CASSGQGMNTEAFF.

This clone has more than one count but fewer than ten. The V call is TRBV29-1, the J call TRBJ1-1, with 12 bases fitting TRBD1. V lost 5 bases, J lost 10 bases, and 5 bases stayed unmatched. CDR1 and CDR2 (germline): SQVTM, ANQGSEA. This CDR3 is 12 amino acids long. The CDR3: CSVMGQGAPAFF. CDR3 coding DNA: TGCAGCGTTATGGGACAGGGGGCTCCAGCTTTCTTT.

The V gene is TRBV9, the J gene TRBJ1-1; D uncertain. V shed 0 bases and J shed 4 bases, with 7 bases lying between them. There are 13 residues in the CDR3. From germline, CDR1 is SGDLS and CDR2 YYNGEE. This CDR3 reads CASSVGRGTEAFF. In DNA form, the CDR3 reads TGTGCCAGCAGCGTAGGCCGGGGCACTGAAGCTTTCTTT.

The genes are TRBV5-1 and TRBJ1-4; D may be TRBD1 (5 bases). The CDR3 is 13 amino acids. The V end was cut by 5 bases, the J end by 3 bases, with 8 bases between. Germline V gene sequence: CDR1 SGHRS, CDR2 YFSETQ. Written as DNA, the CDR3 is TGCGCCAGCAGGGAAGGGGCTAATGAAAAACTGTTTTTT. This encodes CASREGANEKLFF. The full variable domain, its missing parts supplied by reference TRBV5-1 and TRBJ1-4, is KAGVTQTPRYLIKTRGQQVTLSCSPISGHRSVSWYQQTPGQGLQFLFEYFSETQRNKGNFPGRFSGRQFSNSRSEMNVSTLELGDSALYLCASREGANEKLFFGSGTQLSVL.

The V and J genes are TRBV9 and TRBJ2-2; a possible D gene is TRBD1 (6 bases). This CDR3 is built from 15 residues. Germline loops: CDR1 SGDLS, CDR2 YYNGEE. Trimming removed 0 bases from V and 4 bases from J, with 10 bases in between. CDR3 protein: CASSVGDTSTGELFF. The CDR3 DNA sequence: TGTGCCAGCAGCGTAGGGGACACCAGCACCGGGGAGCTGTTTTTT.

In this sample, this clone turned up once. J is TRBJ2-3 and V is TRBV7-2; 7 positions match TRBD2. CDR1 SGHTA and CDR2 FQGNSA come from the germline V gene. The CDR3 length is 14 residues. After removal of 0 bases from V and 3 bases from J, the junction contained 0 bases not matched to a gene. The CDR3 is CASSLAGGTDTQYF. Here the CDR3 DNA reads TGTGCCAGCAGCTTAGCGGGGGGGACAGATACGCAGTATTTT.

The chain has TRBV5-8 and TRBJ1-1; D gene unclear. The CDR3 contains 13 residues. Germline CDR1 and CDR2: SGHTS and YDEGEE. V was clipped by 4 bases and J by 10 bases, with 17 bases between them. The CDR3: CASSRTRREGAFF. DNA for the CDR3: TGTGCCAGCAGCCGCACTCGAAGGGAAGGAGCTTTCTTT.

V usage is TRBV7-4 and J usage is TRBJ2-1, with 8 nucleotides matching TRBD1. Germline V gives CDR1 SGHVT, CDR2 SQSDAQ. This CDR3 is built from 13 residues. Trimming removed 5 bases from V and 8 bases from J; junction bases left unmatched: 5. This CDR3 is CASSPRTGYEQFF. The CDR3 DNA is TGTGCCAGCAGCCCTAGGACAGGGTATGAGCAGTTCTTC.

The genes are TRBV5-4 and TRBJ2-7; TRBD2 agrees at 13 bases. Per the germline V gene, CDR1 is SGHNT and CDR2 is YYREEE (reference sequence). The V and J ends lost 5 bases and 2 bases, in that order; junction bases with no gene match: 7. The CDR3 loop spans 16 amino acids. The CDR3: CASRPGTSGVAYEQYF. The DNA of the CDR3 is TGTGCCAGCAGGCCCGGGACTAGCGGGGTCGCCTACGAGCAGTACTTC.

The genes are TRBV6-1 and TRBJ1-1; D is uncertain. This CDR3 is 14 amino acids long. V dropped 0 bases and J dropped 1 base, with 6 bases sitting between them. CDR1 MNHNS and CDR2 SASEGT come from the germline V gene. The CDR3 spells CASSEATANTEAFF. The CDR3 DNA reads TGTGCCAGCAGTGAAGCCACCGCGAACACTGAAGCTTTCTTT.

Here the CDR3 DNA reads TGTGCCTGGAGCCCCGCGAGGGACACTGAAGCTTTCTTT. This translates into CAWSPARDTEAFF. The rearrangement links TRBV30 to TRBJ1-1; the D is unclear. The CDR3 extends over 13 amino acids. V was trimmed by 3 bases and J by 3 bases, leaving 11 bases between them. Per the germline V gene, CDR1 is GTSNPN and CDR2 is SVGIG (reference sequence).

The gene calls are TRBV29-1 and TRBJ2-2; weak D call: TRBD1 (5 bases). The CDR3 has 12 amino acids. Germline V gene lookup returns CDR1 SQVTM and CDR2 ANQGSEA. Trimming stripped 4 bases from V and 8 bases from J, with 11 bases between. DNA of the CDR3: TGCAGCGTTGTTAGGGGATCAGGGGAGCTGTTTTTT. Protein sequence: CSVVRGSGELFF.

The V gene is TRBV6-5, the J gene TRBJ2-7, with unresolved D. Germline values: CDR1 MNHEY, CDR2 SVGAGI. V dropped 2 bases and J dropped 1 base, with 9 bases sitting between them. The CDR3 has 14 amino acids. Here the CDR3 reads CASSYQDGSYEQYF. CDR3 DNA: TGTGCCAGCAGTTACCAAGACGGGTCCTACGAGCAGTACTTC.

This clone came up once. The CDR3: CASSMRQGHYGYTF. The CDR3 bases are TGTGCCAGTAGTATGAGGCAGGGTCACTATGGCTACACCTTC. J is TRBJ1-2 and V is TRBV19; TRBD1 might be the D (5 bases). With 3 bases removed from V and 3 bases from J, the gap between germline ends came to 11 bases. The CDR3 runs 14 residues. CDR1 LNHDA and CDR2 SQIVND come from the germline V gene (reference sequence).

The chain links TRBV5-1 to TRBJ2-5; maybe TRBD1 (6 bases). V was cut by 0 bases and J by 4 bases, with 16 bases left in between. CDR1 SGHRS and CDR2 YFSETQ come from the germline V gene. The CDR3 length is 16 residues. CDR3 residues: CASSLGALTGAETQYF. The CDR3, as DNA: TGCGCCAGCAGCTTGGGGGCGTTGACAGGAGCAGAGACCCAGTACTTC.

The chain is built from TRBV6-1 and TRBJ1-6, with D tentatively TRBD1 (5 bases). Germline CDR1 is MNHNS and CDR2 is SASEGT. The length of the CDR3 is 14 residues. The V gene lost 6 bases and the J gene lost 10 bases, with 16 bases spanning the gap. CDR3 DNA sequence: TGTGCCAGCAGAATCGGGACTGTAGACTCACCCCTCCACTTT. Translating it yields CASRIGTVDSPLHF.